This is a list of T cell receptor beta chains from one sample in a study of memory CD4+ T cells and cytomegalovirus serostatus. Measured with immunoSEQ multiplex PCR; TCRdb has only the in-frame clones, and not every one. The sample consists of about 67,000 clones, 70% to 80% of them appearing once. The sequencing input was memory CD4+ T cells from blood. The receptors stem from an adult in good health and CMV-seropositive. Each CDR3 is given with its conserved first and last residue. Fields, in order: V gene, D gene, J gene, clone size, CDR3 DNA, CDR3 protein. A D gene is named only where the DNA matches it firmly. Rows give clone size only sometimes, using once, few, many, or a class for an expanded clone.

TRBV9	NA	TRBJ2-3	NA	TGTGCCAGCAGCGTAGGGGCGGGCCCTGGGGGAGATACGCAGTATTTT	CASSVGAGPGGDTQYF
TRBV6-1	NA	TRBJ2-7	NA	TGTGCCAGCAGTGAAATTCACACGATTGCCGAGCAGTACTTC	CASSEIHTIAEQYF
TRBV6-1	TRBD2	TRBJ2-1	NA	TGTGCCAGCAGTGACCCATCGTGGACTAGCGGGGGCCCTACCTACAATGAGCAGTTCTTC	CASSDPSWTSGGPTYNEQFF
TRBV5-4	NA	TRBJ2-7	NA	TGTGCCAGCAGCTTGGGTCAGGGCGGGACCGAGCAGTACTTC	CASSLGQGGTEQYF
TRBV27	NA	TRBJ2-1	NA	TGTGCCAGCAGATTGAATCGCAATGAGCAGTTCTTC	CASRLNRNEQFF
TRBV7-2	NA	TRBJ1-2	NA	TGTGCCAGCAGCTTTGGACAGACCAAGGGCTACACCTTC	CASSFGQTKGYTF
TRBV7-9	NA	TRBJ1-1	few	TGTGCCAGCAGCAATACCGTGTCAGGAGGGTACACTGAAGCTTTCTTT	CASSNTVSGGYTEAFF
TRBV7-2	TRBD1	TRBJ1-1	NA	TGTGCCAGCCGCACAAGGACAGGGAACACTGAAGCTTTCTTT	CASRTRTGNTEAFF
TRBV7-8	TRBD1	TRBJ1-6	few	TGTGCCAGCAGCATCGACAGGGGGAATTCACCCCTCCACTTT	CASSIDRGNSPLHF
TRBV19	TRBD2	TRBJ2-7	NA	TGTGCCAGTAGTATAAGGTTAACTAGCGGGAGGGAAGTCTCCTACGAGCAGTACTTC	CASSIRLTSGREVSYEQYF
TRBV10-1	TRBD2	TRBJ2-4	NA	TGCGCCAGCAGTGAGTTTGCTAGCGGAGATCTAGCCAAAAACATTCAGTACTTC	CASSEFASGDLAKNIQYF
TRBV6-6	NA	TRBJ2-7	NA	TGTGCCAGCAGTTACTCCGAGGCTTCCTACGAGCAGTACTTC	CASSYSEASYEQYF
TRBV11-3	TRBD2	TRBJ2-1	NA	TGTGCCAGCAGCTCCCCGGGACTAGCGGACAATGAGCAGTTCTTC	CASSSPGLADNEQFF
TRBV6-1	NA	TRBJ2-7	NA	TGTGCCAGCAGTGAAGGCCGAGGGACAGCGGGGAACTTC	CASSEGRGTAGNF
TRBV16	TRBD1	TRBJ2-1	few	TGTGCCAGCAGCCAAATACAGGGGCCCGACGTCTTC	CASSQIQGPDVF
TRBV7-2	NA	TRBJ2-5	NA	TGTGCCAGCAGCTTAGCAAGTTTAGCACTAGAGGAGACCCAGTACTTC	CASSLASLALEETQYF
TRBV5-1	NA	TRBJ1-1	NA	TGCGCCAGCAGCTTGGAAGTAGCCGGGACTGAAGCTTTCTTT	CASSLEVAGTEAFF
TRBV6-1	TRBD1	TRBJ1-1	NA	TGTGCCAGCAGATCCCAGGGGGGAATCGACACTGAAGCTTTCTTT	CASRSQGGIDTEAFF
TRBV11-2	NA	TRBJ1-5	NA	TGTGCCAGCAGCTTAGCGGCGCCGAAGGGACGGAATAGCAATCAGCCCCAGCATTTT	CASSLAAPKGRNSNQPQHF
TRBV28	NA	TRBJ2-7	NA	TGTGCCAGCATTCCACGCTCCTCCAGGGTAATAGTGGGGTACTTC	CASIPRSSRVIVGYF
TRBV25-1	NA	TRBJ2-1	NA	TGTGCCAGCAGTGAAGGAGGGCAGCCTTACAATGAGCAGTTCTTC	CASSEGGQPYNEQFF
TRBV28	NA	TRBJ2-2	NA	TGTGCCAGCACCCCGAGGGAGAAGGTGATGGCCGGGGAGCTGTTTTTT	CASTPREKVMAGELFF
TRBV6-6	TRBD1	TRBJ1-1	NA	TGTGCCAGCAGTTACCCGGGACAGGGGGCTACTGAAGCTTTCTTT	CASSYPGQGATEAFF
TRBV7-6	NA	TRBJ2-7	NA	TGTGCCAGCAGCTTAATGTCAGGGCTGGGGTCCTACGAGCAGTACTTC	CASSLMSGLGSYEQYF
TRBV2	NA	TRBJ1-6	NA	TGTGCCACCACGACGGGGGTTCGGGATTCACCCCTCCACTTT	CATTTGVRDSPLHF
TRBV2	NA	TRBJ1-2	NA	TGTGCCAGCAGTGCAGACAGAAACTATGGCTACACCTTC	CASSADRNYGYTF
TRBV18	TRBD2	TRBJ2-1	NA	TGTGCCAGCTCACCAGGACTAGCGGGGGGGCAAGGGACGGAGCAGTTCTTC	CASSPGLAGGQGTEQFF
TRBV28	NA	TRBJ2-2	NA	TGTGCCAGCAGTTTCTATAACACCGGGGAGCTGTTTTTT	CASSFYNTGELFF
TRBV7-2	NA	TRBJ1-5	NA	TGTGCCAGCAGCTTCAGGGGTAATCAGCCCCAGCATTTT	CASSFRGNQPQHF
TRBV4-2	NA	TRBJ2-2	NA	TGTGCCAGCAGCCAAGAGTTAGGGGGGGGGCCCACCGGGGAGCTGTTTTTT	CASSQELGGGPTGELFF
TRBV7-2	NA	TRBJ2-3	NA	TGTGCCAGCAGCTTAGTCGGAGATACGCAGTATTTT	CASSLVGDTQYF
TRBV28	NA	TRBJ2-7	NA	TGTGCCAGCAGAGAGGGTTTAGGGGAGAACTACGAGCAGTACTTC	CASREGLGENYEQYF
TRBV7-7	TRBD2	TRBJ2-7	NA	TGTGCTAGCAGCGTAGGACTAGGTGGGGAGCAGTACTTC	CASSVGLGGEQYF
TRBV27	TRBD2	TRBJ2-3	NA	TGTGCCAGCAGAGGGACTAGCGGGGGGGCCTTGTTTAGCACAGATACGCAGTATTTT	CASRGTSGGALFSTDTQYF
TRBV5-4	TRBD2	TRBJ2-7	NA	TGTGCCAGCAGCTTGGAGGGCGGGAGGAGTTACGAGCAGTACTTC	CASSLEGGRSYEQYF
TRBV7-2	NA	TRBJ1-1	NA	TGTGCCAGCAGCTTAGAGTTAAGGACTGAAGCTTTCTTT	CASSLELRTEAFF
TRBV30	NA	TRBJ2-5	NA	TGTGCCTCGTCTCGACAGCTCCAAGAGACCCAGTACTTC	CASSRQLQETQYF
TRBV7-8	NA	TRBJ2-3	NA	TGTGCCAGCAGCTTAGGTCTTAGGGACACAGATACGCAGTATTTT	CASSLGLRDTDTQYF
TRBV7-3	NA	TRBJ2-3	NA	TGTGCCAGCAGCCTCCGGGGTGCACCCACAGATACGCAGTATTTT	CASSLRGAPTDTQYF
TRBV18	NA	TRBJ1-5	NA	TGTGCCAGCTCACCCCTTGGCGGCAATCAGCCCCAGCATTTT	CASSPLGGNQPQHF
TRBV10-2	NA	TRBJ1-5	NA	TGCGCCAGCAGTGACAGGGTAGGGAATCAGCCCCAGCATTTT	CASSDRVGNQPQHF
TRBV19	NA	TRBJ1-5	many	TGTGCCAGTAGTCCAAGATTCCAGCCCCAGCATTTT	CASSPRFQPQHF
TRBV7-3	NA	TRBJ2-6	NA	TGTGCCAGCAGCTTTTTTGGGGCCAACGTCCTGACTTTC	CASSFFGANVLTF
TRBV2	NA	TRBJ1-5	NA	TGTGCCAGCAGTGAAGAAGGGCAGGGGAGGGATCAGCCCCAGCATTTT	CASSEEGQGRDQPQHF
TRBV14	TRBD1	TRBJ2-3	NA	TGTGCCAGCAGCCAACGTGACAGGGGCACAGATACGCAGTATTTT	CASSQRDRGTDTQYF
TRBV4-2	NA	TRBJ1-1	NA	TGTGCCAGCAGCTTTTCAGGGTTGACTGAAGCTTTCTTT	CASSFSGLTEAFF
TRBV29-1	NA	TRBJ2-5	once	TGCAGCGTTGGGGACAAAGAGACCCAGTACTTC	CSVGDKETQYF
TRBV19	TRBD1	TRBJ2-7	NA	TGTGCCAGTAGTATTTACCCCCTTCAGGGGGCAGGCGAGCAGTACTTC	CASSIYPLQGAGEQYF
TRBV2	NA	TRBJ1-2	few	TGTGCCAGCAGCCTGGGAGAAAGGTCGAACTATGGCTACACCTTC	CASSLGERSNYGYTF
TRBV2	NA	TRBJ2-1	NA	TGTGCCAGCACTACAAGCTCCTACAATGAGCAGTTCTTC	CASTTSSYNEQFF
TRBV10-3	NA	TRBJ2-7	few	TGTGCCATCAGTGGCTCCTACGAGCAGTACTTC	CAISGSYEQYF